What follows are 21 T cell receptor beta chains derived from one specimen sequenced in a study of OX40 agonist ivuxolimab in advanced cancers. Measured with immunoSEQ multiplex PCR; TCRdb has only the in-frame clones, and not every one. The data hold approximately 61,000 clones, with 80% to 95% observed a single time. Sequences were derived from CD4+ or CD8+ T cells sorted from blood, sampled in a trial of the OX40 agonist ivuxolimab. Every receptor here comes from an adult with an advanced solid tumor such as melanoma, head and neck, liver or kidney cancer.

V is TRBV5-5 and J is TRBJ1-5, with a weak D call TRBD1 (5 bases). V was clipped by 2 bases and J by 4 bases, with 13 bases between them. CDR3 length: 15 residues. Looked up from germline, CDR1 is SGHKS and CDR2 is YYEKEE (reference sequence). CDR3 bases: TGTGCCAGCAGCTTATGGGGGGAGGGGAATCAGCCCCAGCATTTT. It specifies CASSLWGEGNQPQHF. Full variable domain (outside the CDR3, taken from reference TRBV5-5 and TRBJ1-5): DAGVTQSPTHLIKTRGQQVTLRCSPISGHKSVSWYQQVLGQGPQFIFQYYEKEERGRGNFPDRFSARQFPNYSSELNVNALLLGDSALYLCASSLWGEGNQPQHFGDGTRLSIL.

This chain links TRBV2 with TRBJ2-7; 11 positions match TRBD1. The CDR3 is 14 residues long. Germline trimming cut 7 bases from V and 3 bases from J; bases unmatched to any gene: 5. In germline, CDR1 is SNHLY, CDR2 FYNNEI. Here the CDR3 reads CASKGQGALYEQYF. Here the CDR3 DNA reads TGTGCCAGCAAAGGACAGGGGGCACTCTACGAGCAGTACTTC.

The CDR3 bases are TGTGCCAGCAGTTGGGCCTCTAACTATGGCTACACCTTC. The encoded protein is CASSWASNYGYTF. The V call is TRBV6-5, the J call TRBJ1-2, with no clear D. The CDR3 is made up of 13 amino acids. Trimming removed 4 bases from V and 0 bases from J, with 6 bases in between. Per germline, CDR1 MNHEY and CDR2 SVGAGI.

The chain joins TRBV5-4 to TRBJ1-4; D is possibly TRBD1 (5 bases). Between the trimmed V and J ends, which lost 1 base and 4 bases, there was a span of 8 bases. Germline CDR1 SGHNT, CDR2 YYREEE (reference sequence). The CDR3 length is 14 residues. CDR3 coding DNA: TGTGCCAGCAGCTTGACAGGAGATAATGAAAAACTGTTTTTT. This codes for CASSLTGDNEKLFF.

In DNA, the CDR3 is TGTGCCAGCAGCTTACGTATTCAAGGTGCGGGGGGCATTTACGATACGCAGTATTTT. It yields the protein CASSLRIQGAGGIYDTQYF. J is TRBJ2-3 and V is TRBV7-9; 8 nucleotides line up with TRBD2. Germline trimming cut 2 bases from V and 6 bases from J; bases unmatched to any gene: 19. CDR3 size: 19 residues. Germline V CDR1 and CDR2: SEHNR, FQNEAQ (reference sequence).

This clone was seen only once. V usage is TRBV4-1 and J usage is TRBJ1-2; perhaps TRBD1 as D (5 bases). The germline CDR1 and CDR2 sequences are MGHRA and YSYEKL. This CDR3 contains 14 residues. The V and J ends lost 7 bases and 7 bases respectively, with 19 bases between them. The CDR3 spells CASTAGATDSGYTF. The CDR3 DNA sequence: TGCGCCAGCACAGCAGGAGCCACCGACAGTGGCTACACCTTC.

The chain has TRBV6-6 and TRBJ1-1; D is possibly TRBD1 (5 bases). The CDR3 covers 13 residues. Germline CDR1 MNHNY, CDR2 SVGAGI (reference sequence). Trimming shortened V by 8 bases and J by 3 bases, and 13 bases separated the two germline ends. The CDR3 reads CASGGEVYTEAFF. In DNA form, the CDR3 reads TGTGCCAGCGGAGGGGAGGTGTACACTGAAGCTTTCTTT.

The chain is built from TRBV25-1 and TRBJ1-1; 9 bases match TRBD1. Germline V CDR1 and CDR2: MGHDK, SYGVNS. The CDR3 totals 14 residues. V was clipped by 4 bases and J by 6 bases; unmatched bases: 6. CDR3 DNA sequence: TGTGCCAGCAGTGCCACAGGGGGCTACGCTGAAGCTTTCTTT. Its translation: CASSATGGYAEAFF.

The chain carries TRBV28 and TRBJ2-7; 7 positions agree with TRBD1. V trimming: 8 bases; J trimming: 1 base; junction bases outside the gene matches: 8. This CDR3 comprises 14 residues. Per the germline V gene, CDR1 is MDHEN and CDR2 is SYDVKM. The CDR3 bases are TGTGCCAGCGAGGGACAGTACCTATCCTACGAGCAGTACTTC. Its protein is CASEGQYLSYEQYF.

The J gene is TRBJ1-3, the V gene TRBV5-4; 9 bases are shared with TRBD1. The CDR3 has 15 residues. V dropped 4 bases and J dropped 4; count of bases not matched to a gene: 6. Germline V gene data show CDR1 as SGHNT and CDR2 as YYREEE (reference sequence). CDR3 in DNA: TGTGCCAGCAGCCCAGGGACAGGGACGGGAAACACCATATATTTT. Translated, it gives CASSPGTGTGNTIYF.

Written as DNA, the CDR3 is TGTGCCACCGGGACTAGCGGGGTGTACACCGGGGAGCTGTTTTTT. Translated, it gives CATGTSGVYTGELFF. V gene TRBV10-3 combines with J gene TRBJ2-2, with 13 positions matching TRBD2. V lost 10 bases and J lost 3; bases outside the gene matches: 5. Looked up from germline, CDR1 is ENHRY and CDR2 is SYGVKD. The CDR3 is made up of 15 amino acids.

As DNA, the CDR3 is TGCGCCAGCAGCGAAAGGGGGGGCGTCAATAATTCACCCCTCCACTTT. The encoded protein is CASSERGGVNNSPLHF. This chain links TRBV4-1 with TRBJ1-6, with D perhaps matching TRBD1 (6 bases). Trimming removed 5 bases at V and 5 bases at J, with 16 bases between. CDR3 length: 16 amino acids. Germline V gene sequence: CDR1 MGHRA, CDR2 YSYEKL.

The rearrangement uses TRBV7-8 and TRBJ2-2; a weak D match, TRBD2 (5 bases). This CDR3 is 17 amino acids long. The ends were cut back, 3 bases at V and 4 bases at J, with 18 bases in the middle. CDR1 is SGHVS, CDR2 FQNEAQ, per germline. The CDR3 loop reads CASSFFRGKVSTGELFF. CDR3 coding DNA: TGTGCCAGCAGCTTTTTCCGGGGTAAAGTGAGCACCGGGGAGCTGTTTTTT.

The chain carries TRBV9 and TRBJ2-5, with D possibly matching TRBD2 (5 bases). The length of the CDR3 is 15 residues. CDR1 is SGDLS and CDR2 is YYNGEE in the germline V gene. V was clipped by 3 bases and J by 0 bases, with 12 bases between them. The CDR3 reads CASSAYGEYQETQYF. CDR3 DNA sequence: TGTGCCAGCAGCGCCTACGGGGAGTACCAAGAGACCCAGTACTTC.

The J gene is TRBJ2-7, the V gene TRBV7-8; no definite D call. Per the germline V gene, CDR1 is SGHVS and CDR2 is FQNEAQ. The CDR3 loop spans 11 amino acids. V was clipped by 3 bases and J by 6 bases, with 6 bases between them. CDR3 region: CASSFLFEQYF. CDR3 bases: TGTGCCAGCAGCTTTCTCTTCGAGCAGTACTTC.

V and J are TRBV7-8 and TRBJ2-3; no reliable D call. Trimming pared 4 bases from V and 0 bases from J, leaving 11 bases between. The CDR3 totals 15 residues. Germline CDR1 SGHVS, CDR2 FQNEAQ. The CDR3 nucleotides read TGTGCCAGCAGCTCATCCGGAGTCAGCACAGATACGCAGTATTTT. This sequence encodes CASSSSGVSTDTQYF.

V is TRBV9 and J is TRBJ1-1; maybe TRBD1 (5 bases). The V end lost 2 bases, the J end lost 4 bases, and 9 bases lay between the germline ends. Germline V gene data show CDR1 as SGDLS and CDR2 as YYNGEE. CDR3 length: 13 amino acids. This CDR3 reads CASSVSGTTEAFF. The CDR3 DNA reads as TGTGCCAGCAGCGTTTCAGGGACCACTGAAGCTTTCTTT. Complete variable domain (other parts from reference TRBV9 and TRBJ1-1): DSGVTQTPKHLITATGQRVTLRCSPRSGDLSVYWYQQSLDQGLQFLIQYYNGEERAKGNILERFSAQQFPDLHSELNLSSLELGDSALYFCASSVSGTTEAFFGQGTRLTVV.

The chain joins TRBV5-4 to TRBJ2-7, with TRBD1 matching 7 bases. Germline trimming cut 1 base from V and 3 bases from J; bases unmatched to any gene: 13. The CDR3 runs 17 residues. CDR1 and CDR2 from the germline V gene are SGHNT and YYREEE (reference sequence). The DNA of the CDR3 is TGTGCCAGCAGCTTGACCGATAAAGGACAGGTATTCTACGAGCAGTACTTC. This gives the protein CASSLTDKGQVFYEQYF.

V gene TRBV9 combines with J gene TRBJ1-2; D might be TRBD1 (6 bases). There are 15 residues in the CDR3. Trimming removed 6 bases from V and 4 bases from J, with 19 bases in between. Germline V gene lookup returns CDR1 SGDLS and CDR2 YYNGEE. This CDR3 reads CASTGGGALGYGYTF. CDR3 DNA: TGTGCCAGCACCGGAGGGGGGGCCCTTGGCTATGGCTACACCTTC. Together with reference TRBV9 and TRBJ1-2, the CDR3 gives the full variable domain: DSGVTQTPKHLITATGQRVTLRCSPRSGDLSVYWYQQSLDQGLQFLIQYYNGEERAKGNILERFSAQQFPDLHSELNLSSLELGDSALYFCASTGGGALGYGYTFGSGTRLTVV.

The chain carries TRBV28 and TRBJ1-1, with 8 positions matching TRBD1. Losses at the gene ends were 6 bases for V and 3 bases for J; bases not matched to a gene: 3. Germline V gene sequence: CDR1 MDHEN, CDR2 SYDVKM. The CDR3 length is 13 residues. The CDR3 nucleotides are TGTGCCAGCAGCTACAGGGGGTACACTGAAGCTTTCTTT. It yields the protein CASSYRGYTEAFF.

The genes are TRBV5-1 and TRBJ1-1; D may be TRBD1 (5 bases). Germline loops: CDR1 SGHRS, CDR2 YFSETQ. The V end lost 0 bases, the J end lost 8 bases, and 11 bases lay between the germline ends. This CDR3 is 13 amino acids long. The CDR3 is CASSLGGTTEAFF. The CDR3, as DNA: TGCGCCAGCAGCTTGGGAGGGACCACCGAAGCTTTCTTT. Together with reference TRBV5-1 and TRBJ1-1, the CDR3 gives the full variable domain: KAGVTQTPRYLIKTRGQQVTLSCSPISGHRSVSWYQQTPGQGLQFLFEYFSETQRNKGNFPGRFSGRQFSNSRSEMNVSTLELGDSALYLCASSLGGTTEAFFGQGTRLTVV.